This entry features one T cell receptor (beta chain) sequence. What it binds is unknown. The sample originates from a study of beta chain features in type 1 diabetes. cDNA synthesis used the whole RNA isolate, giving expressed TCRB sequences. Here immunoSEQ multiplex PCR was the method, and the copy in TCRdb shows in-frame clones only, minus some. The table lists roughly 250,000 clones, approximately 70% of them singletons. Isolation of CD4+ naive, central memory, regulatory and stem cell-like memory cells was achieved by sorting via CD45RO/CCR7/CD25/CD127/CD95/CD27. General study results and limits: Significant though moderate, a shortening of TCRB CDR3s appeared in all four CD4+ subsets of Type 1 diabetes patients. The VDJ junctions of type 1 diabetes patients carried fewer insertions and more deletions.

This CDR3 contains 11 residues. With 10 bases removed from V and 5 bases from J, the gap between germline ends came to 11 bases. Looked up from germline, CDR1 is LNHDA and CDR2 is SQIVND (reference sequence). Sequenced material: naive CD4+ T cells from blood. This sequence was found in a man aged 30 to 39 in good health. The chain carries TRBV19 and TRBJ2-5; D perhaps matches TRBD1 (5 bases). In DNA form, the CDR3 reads TGTGCCACCCAGGGAATTGAGACCCAGTACTTC. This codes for CATQGIETQYF. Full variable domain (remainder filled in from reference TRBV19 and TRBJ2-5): DGGITQSPKYLFRKEGQNVTLSCEQNLNHDAMYWYRQDPGQGLRLIYYSQIVNDFQKGDIAEGYSVSREKKESFPLTVTSAQKNPTAFYLCATQGIETQYFGPGTRLLVL.